A single sample is the source of the 15 T cell receptor beta chains below, sequenced in a study of low-dose radiotherapy and immunotherapy resistance in tumors. Time point indicated: after trial treatment. Stated treatment: LDRT plus nivolumab, ipilimumab, low-dose cyclophosphamide and aspirin (RACIN trial). Primers used for first-strand cDNA, a TRAV- and TRBV-specific set, covered both alpha and beta chains. Both a constant-region primer and a V-primer adapter served to amplify TCRs across 15 to 25 PCR cycles. TCRdb re-called the reads with MiXCR, one entry per CDR3 protein. The sample has tens of thousands of distinct CDR3 sequences, less than 25% seen once; the top ten hold about 8.3%. The material was PBMCs, obtained after low-dose radiotherapy plus immunotherapy. Receptor source: a female donor with ovarian cancer.

This clonotype occurred many times. V is TRBV2 and J is TRBJ2-7; TRBD2 agrees at 7 bases. V lost 3 bases to trimming and J lost 4 bases; unmatched junction nucleotides: 6. The CDR3 has 14 amino acids. CDR1 SNHLY and CDR2 FYNNEI come from the germline V gene. CDR3 in amino acids: CASSDFREGYEQYF. CDR3 DNA: TGTGCCAGCAGTGACTTCAGGGAGGGATACGAGCAGTACTTC.

This clonotype was counted ten times or more. J is TRBJ2-2 and V is TRBV2; 8 nucleotides match TRBD2. The CDR3 contains 17 residues. The V and J ends lost 7 bases and 4 bases, in that order; junction bases with no gene match: 14. The germline V gene encodes CDR1 SNHLY and CDR2 FYNNEI. CDR3 nucleotides: TGTGCCAGCACCACGGCCTCGGGGGGGGAAATCACCGGGGAGCTGTTTTTT. Protein: CASTTASGGEITGELFF.

This clonotype showed up many times. The gene calls are TRBV20-1 and TRBJ2-7; D unclear. The CDR3 spans 14 residues. Germline V CDR1 and CDR2: DFQATT, SNEGSKA (reference sequence). Trimming took 0 bases from V and 2 from J, leaving 11 bases between them. The CDR3 DNA reads TGCAGTGCTAGAGATCGGAGAGGAGCCTACGAGCAGTACTTC. The encoded protein is CSARDRRGAYEQYF.

This clonotype was detected a few times. This likely reflects a read error, since a far larger clone is one base away. The chain combines TRBV18 with TRBJ2-7; D remains ambiguous. Trimming cost V 1 base and J 7 bases, with 14 bases left between them. CDR1 KGHSH and CDR2 LQKENI come from the germline V gene. CDR3 size: 14 residues. In DNA form, the CDR3 reads TGTGCCAGCTCACCACTTCAGGTTACCGGTGAGCAGTACTTC. This codes for CASSPLQVTGEQYF.

This clonotype has at least ten counts. A junction boundary mismatches the germline segment, possibly from a read error. The chain is built from TRBV7-9 and TRBJ1-6, with no clear D. CDR3 length equals 13 residues. CDR1 is SEHNR, CDR2 FQNEAQ, per germline (reference sequence). CDR3 protein: CASSLAGSSPLHF. CDR3 DNA: TGTGCCAGCAGCCTAGCGGGGAGCTCACCCCTCCACTTT.

This clonotype was observed many times. The V call is TRBV20-1, the J call TRBJ1-4; no clear D. Germline values: CDR1 DFQATT, CDR2 SNEGSKA (reference sequence). V was pared by 3 bases and J by 2 bases, with 7 bases between. CDR3 size: 13 residues. CDR3 in amino acids: CSASSGTNEKLFF. CDR3 DNA sequence: TGCAGTGCTAGTTCGGGGACTAATGAAAAACTGTTTTTT.

A remark on this clonotype: With only one base between it and a far larger clone, this is likely a read error. The chain uses TRBV6-5 and TRBJ2-7, with D perhaps being TRBD1 or TRBD2 (5 bases each). Germline values: CDR1 MNHEY, CDR2 SVGAGI. The germline V and J ends were trimmed by 5 bases and 7 bases, with 18 bases remaining between them. There are 14 residues in the CDR3. The CDR3 DNA sequence: TGTGCCAGCAGTCCCCTCGGGGCAGATCTGGAGCAGTACTTC. It codes for CASSPLGADLEQYF.

Many counts were recorded for this clonotype. The chain carries TRBV19 and TRBJ1-5, with D unresolved. V was shortened by 2 bases and J by 0 bases, with 8 bases between the two germline ends. The CDR3 is 15 residues long. Per germline, CDR1 LNHDA and CDR2 SQIVND (reference sequence). The CDR3 loop is CASSIYGNSNQPQHF. The CDR3 DNA follows: TGTGCCAGTAGTATATACGGTAATAGCAATCAGCCCCAGCATTTT.

At least ten counts were recorded for this clonotype. The chain uses TRBV7-8 and TRBJ1-3; 7 bases line up with TRBD1. The CDR3 length is 14 residues. V was clipped by 4 bases and J by 2 bases; unmatched bases: 2. Germline values: CDR1 SGHVS, CDR2 FQNEAQ. DNA of the CDR3: TGTGCCAGCAGCTCCGGGACAGCTGGAAACACCATATATTTT. Amino acid sequence: CASSSGTAGNTIYF.

The V call is TRBV21-1, the J call TRBJ2-2; the table's D call TRBD1 went unverified against the DNA. TRBV21-1 is labeled a pseudogene. The CDR3 is made up of 15 amino acids. The CDR3 loop is CASSQFTGGAGELFF. The CDR3 coding sequence is TGTGCCAGCAGCCAGTTCACAGGGGGAGCCGGGGAGCTGTTTTTT.

In this sample, this clonotype turned up many times. This chain links TRBV2 with TRBJ2-2; 7 bases line up with TRBD2. This CDR3 contains 15 residues. The V segment lost 6 bases and the J segment 0 bases; nucleotides outside the gene matches: 4. Germline V gene data show CDR1 as SNHLY and CDR2 as FYNNEI. This CDR3 reads CASRAGLTNTGELFF. For the CDR3, the DNA is TGTGCCAGCAGAGCGGGACTCACGAACACCGGGGAGCTGTTTTTT.

V and J are TRBV30 and TRBJ1-2; D gene ambiguous. The CDR3 length is 13 residues. V dropped 1 base and J dropped 5 bases, with 11 bases sitting between them. Germline V gives CDR1 GTSNPN, CDR2 SVGIG (reference sequence). CDR3 in amino acids: CAWSAGLHYGYTF. CDR3 bases: TGTGCCTGGAGTGCGGGCCTCCATTATGGCTACACCTTC.

The chain joins TRBV12-3 or TRBV12-4 to TRBJ2-7; 12 bases align to TRBD2. Trimming at V came to 7 bases and at J to 6 bases, leaving 13 bases not matched to a gene. CDR3 length: 16 amino acids. CDR3 sequence: CASTLRRLAGAPEQYF. CDR3 sequence (DNA): TGTGCCAGCACCCTTCGGAGACTAGCGGGAGCTCCCGAGCAGTACTTC.

This clonotype was detected ten times or more. The chain uses TRBV11-2 and TRBJ2-1, with D possibly matching TRBD2 (7 bases). The length of the CDR3 is 15 residues. Trimming stripped 7 bases from V and 10 bases from J, with 23 bases between. CDR1 and CDR2 from the germline V gene are SGHAT and FQNNGV. CDR3 sequence reads: CASTKEVAGAGEQFF. CDR3 nucleotide sequence: TGTGCCAGCACCAAAGAGGTGGCGGGGGCCGGGGAGCAGTTCTTC. Complete variable domain (other parts from reference TRBV11-2 and TRBJ2-1): EAGVAQSPRYKIIEKRQSVAFWCNPISGHATLYWYQQILGQGPKLLIQFQNNGVVDDSQLPKDRFSAERLKGVDSTLKIQPAKLEDSAVYLCASTKEVAGAGEQFFGPGTRLTVL.

This clonotype has at least ten counts. V gene TRBV2 combines with J gene TRBJ1-1, with D tentatively TRBD1 (6 bases). The length of the CDR3 is 13 residues. The germline CDR1 and CDR2 sequences are SNHLY and FYNNEI. V was shortened by 7 bases and J by 4 bases, with 13 bases between the two germline ends. In DNA form, the CDR3 reads TGTGCCAGCACCGTTGGGGGCATCACTGAAGCTTTCTTT. Encoded protein: CASTVGGITEAFF.